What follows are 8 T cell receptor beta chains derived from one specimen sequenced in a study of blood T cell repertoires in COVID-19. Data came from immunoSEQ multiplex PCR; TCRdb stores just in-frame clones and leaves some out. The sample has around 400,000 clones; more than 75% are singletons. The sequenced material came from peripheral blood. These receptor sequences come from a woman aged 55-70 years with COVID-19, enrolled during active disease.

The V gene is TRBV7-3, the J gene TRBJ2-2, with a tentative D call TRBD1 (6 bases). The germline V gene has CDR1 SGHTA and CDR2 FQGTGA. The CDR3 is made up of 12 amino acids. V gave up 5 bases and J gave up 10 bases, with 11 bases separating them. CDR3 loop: CASSPTGLELFF. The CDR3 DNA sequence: TGTGCCAGCAGCCCAACAGGGCTGGAGCTGTTTTTT.

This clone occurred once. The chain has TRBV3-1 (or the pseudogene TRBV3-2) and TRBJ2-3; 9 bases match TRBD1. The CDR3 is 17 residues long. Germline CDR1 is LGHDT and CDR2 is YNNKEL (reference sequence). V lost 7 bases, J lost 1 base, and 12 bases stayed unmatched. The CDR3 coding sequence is TGTGCCAGCAACTATCAAACAGGGGGCCCTCGCACAGATACGCAGTATTTT. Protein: CASNYQTGGPRTDTQYF.

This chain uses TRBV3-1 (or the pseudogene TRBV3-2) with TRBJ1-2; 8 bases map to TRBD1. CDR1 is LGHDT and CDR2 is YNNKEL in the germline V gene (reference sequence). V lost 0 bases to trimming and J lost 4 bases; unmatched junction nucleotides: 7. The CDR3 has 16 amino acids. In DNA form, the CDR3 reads TGTGCCAGCAGCCAAGAACTGACAGGGGACATCTATGGCTACACCTTC. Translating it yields CASSQELTGDIYGYTF.

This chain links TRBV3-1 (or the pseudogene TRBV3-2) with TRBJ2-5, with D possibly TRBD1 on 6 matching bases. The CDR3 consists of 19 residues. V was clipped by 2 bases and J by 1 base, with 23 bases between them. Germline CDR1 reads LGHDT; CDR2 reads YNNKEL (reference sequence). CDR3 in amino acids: CASSQKAQTTTGIQETQYF. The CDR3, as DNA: TGTGCCAGCAGCCAAAAAGCCCAAACCACTACAGGGATCCAAGAGACCCAGTACTTC.

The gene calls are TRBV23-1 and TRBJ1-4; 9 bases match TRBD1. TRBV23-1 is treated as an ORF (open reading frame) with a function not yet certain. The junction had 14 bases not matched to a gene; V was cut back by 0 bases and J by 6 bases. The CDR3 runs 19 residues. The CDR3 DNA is TGCGCCAGCAGTCAATCTCACTTCGGACAGGGGCTTCGGGATGAAAAACTGTTTTTT. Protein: CASSQSHFGQGLRDEKLFF.

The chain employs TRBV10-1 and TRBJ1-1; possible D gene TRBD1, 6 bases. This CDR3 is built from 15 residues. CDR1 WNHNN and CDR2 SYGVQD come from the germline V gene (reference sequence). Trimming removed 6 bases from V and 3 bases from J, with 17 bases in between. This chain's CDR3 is CASSPGGSLDTEAFF. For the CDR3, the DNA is TGCGCCAGCAGCCCTGGGGGCAGCCTCGACACTGAAGCTTTCTTT.

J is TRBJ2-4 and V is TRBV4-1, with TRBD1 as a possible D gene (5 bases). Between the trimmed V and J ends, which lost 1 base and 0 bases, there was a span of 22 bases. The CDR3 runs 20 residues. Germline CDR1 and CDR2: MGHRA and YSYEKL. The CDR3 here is CASSQVWGPLSTLAKNIQYF. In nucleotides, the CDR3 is TGCGCCAGCAGCCAAGTTTGGGGCCCCCTTTCTACGCTAGCCAAAAACATTCAGTACTTC.

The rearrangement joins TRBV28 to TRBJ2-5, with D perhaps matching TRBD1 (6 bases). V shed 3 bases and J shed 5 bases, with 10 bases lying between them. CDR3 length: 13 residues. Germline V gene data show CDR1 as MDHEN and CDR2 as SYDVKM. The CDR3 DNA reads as TGTGCCAGCAGTTTGTGGGGGCAGGAGACCCAGTACTTC. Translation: CASSLWGQETQYF.